The 30 T cell receptor beta chains in this list originate from one sample, sequenced in a study of monozygotic twins with inflammatory bowel disease. TCRdb reanalyzed the 5' RACE reads, giving one entry per CDR3 protein sequence and no DNA. This table lists about 160,000 distinct CDR3 sequences. The sequenced sample consisted of blood. All receptors come from a human donor with ulcerative colitis or Crohn's disease, or a healthy co-twin of an affected twin (not recorded which).

The genes are TRBV5-1 and TRBJ1-1. Germline V gene lookup returns CDR1 SGHRS and CDR2 YFSETQ. The CDR3 consists of 14 residues. The CDR3 sequence is CASSLERMNTEAFF.

The chain employs TRBV5-1 and TRBJ2-7; TCRdb returns TRBD2, unconfirmable since there is no DNA. The CDR3 consists of 14 residues. Germline V gene lookup returns CDR1 SGHRS and CDR2 YFSETQ. The CDR3 sequence is CASGISGRAAEQYF.

The chain uses TRBV20-1 and TRBJ2-5; the TCRdb D gene call, TRBD2, has no DNA to confirm it. The CDR3 extends over 16 amino acids. The germline V gene encodes CDR1 DFQATT and CDR2 SNEGSKA (reference sequence). CDR3 region: CSARGQIAGAGETQYF.

The chain uses TRBV20-1 and TRBJ2-5; TCRdb reports TRBD2, a call that lacks DNA to check it against. The CDR3 is 13 amino acids. The germline gives CDR1 DFQATT, CDR2 SNEGSKA (reference sequence). Here the CDR3 reads CSAGTSGTETQYF.

The chain combines TRBV7-2 with TRBJ2-3. Germline assignment: CDR1 SGHTA and CDR2 FQGNSA. The CDR3 contains 14 residues. The chain's CDR3 is CASSLDLTGGTQYF. Full variable domain (missing parts from reference TRBV7-2 and TRBJ2-3): GAGVSQSPSNKVTEKGKDVELRCDPISGHTALYWYRQSLGQGLEFLIYFQGNSAPDKSGLPSDRFSAERTGGSVSTLTIQRTQQEDSAVYLCASSLDLTGGTQYFGPGTRLTVL.

The chain is built from TRBV20-1 and TRBJ2-7; TCRdb names TRBD2, which stays unverified in the absence of DNA. Looked up from germline, CDR1 is DFQATT and CDR2 is SNEGSKA (reference sequence). The CDR3 runs 17 residues. This CDR3 is CSAPGQNHLAGSYEQYF.

The chain links TRBV7-2 to TRBJ2-7; TCRdb names TRBD1, which stays unverified in the absence of DNA. Looked up from germline, CDR1 is SGHTA and CDR2 is FQGNSA. The CDR3 is made up of 16 amino acids. The CDR3 loop is CASRAYAGQDFYEQYF.

The V call is TRBV6-2 or TRBV6-3, the J call TRBJ2-5; with no DNA, the TCRdb D assignment of TRBD1 cannot be verified. The CDR3 runs 14 residues. From germline, CDR1 is MNHEY and CDR2 SVGEGT. Here the CDR3 reads CASNPRTGQETQYF.

The V and J genes are TRBV5-5 and TRBJ1-5. The germline CDR1 and CDR2 sequences are SGHKS and YYEKEE (reference sequence). This CDR3 region has 15 residues. CDR3 region: CASSLSPGGDQPQHF.

J is TRBJ2-7 and V is TRBV12-3 or TRBV12-4; TCRdb returns TRBD2, unconfirmable since there is no DNA. The CDR3 sequence is 15 residues long. The CDR3 protein is CASRAVAGEWYEQYF.

J is TRBJ2-7 and V is TRBV5-8; TCRdb's D gene call, TRBD2, goes unchecked for lack of DNA. The CDR3 length is 13 residues. Per germline, CDR1 SGHTS and CDR2 YDEGEE. CDR3 in amino acids: CASNPGLSYEQYF.

The chain couples TRBV9 to TRBJ2-3; TCRdb indicates TRBD2, and absent DNA this call remains unverified. The CDR3 is 16 amino acids. Germline values: CDR1 SGDLS, CDR2 YYNGEE. CDR3 sequence: CASSARLSGVTDTQYF.

The rearrangement uses TRBV3-1 and TRBJ2-5; with no DNA, the TCRdb D assignment of TRBD2 cannot be verified. Per the germline V gene, CDR1 is LGHDT and CDR2 is YNNKEL (reference sequence). There are 18 residues in the CDR3. This chain's CDR3 is CASSLQGLAGGGQETQYF.

The chain has TRBV28 and TRBJ1-1; the D call of TRBD1 rests on TCRdb alone, since no DNA is present to check it. The CDR3 has 16 residues. Germline-derived CDR1 and CDR2 are MDHEN and SYDVKM. The CDR3 protein is CASSLWGIGANTEAFF.

This CDR3 reads CAISELGGNQPQHF. The rearrangement links TRBV10-3 to TRBJ1-5; TCRdb returns TRBD1, unconfirmable since there is no DNA. Germline V gives CDR1 ENHRY, CDR2 SYGVKD. This CDR3 comprises 14 residues.

The CDR3 reads CASSKQTGWSTDTQYF. The rearrangement links TRBV27 to TRBJ2-3; TCRdb's assignment of TRBD1 cannot be checked, as there is no DNA. This CDR3 region has 16 residues. Germline V gives CDR1 MNHEY, CDR2 SMNVEV (reference sequence).

The CDR3: CASSNRVNEQFF. The gene calls are TRBV5-1 and TRBJ2-1; the TCRdb D gene call, TRBD1, has no DNA to confirm it. The CDR3 extends over 12 amino acids. Germline V gene sequence: CDR1 SGHRS, CDR2 YFSETQ. Drawing the rest from reference TRBV5-1 and TRBJ2-1, the complete variable domain is KAGVTQTPRYLIKTRGQQVTLSCSPISGHRSVSWYQQTPGQGLQFLFEYFSETQRNKGNFPGRFSGRQFSNSRSEMNVSTLELGDSALYLCASSNRVNEQFFGPGTRLTVL.

The V call is TRBV3-1, the J call TRBJ2-3. Per the germline V gene, CDR1 is LGHDT and CDR2 is YNNKEL (reference sequence). CDR3 length: 14 residues. CDR3 in amino acids: CASSQYWSTDTQYF.

This chain joins TRBV25-1 and TRBJ1-4; the D call from TCRdb, TRBD1, cannot be confirmed without DNA. The germline V gene has CDR1 MGHDK and CDR2 SYGVNS. The CDR3 is 14 amino acids. This CDR3 is CASEDEDRVKKLFF.

V gene TRBV28 combines with J gene TRBJ2-7; TCRdb calls TRBD1, which cannot be checked without DNA. Germline loops: CDR1 MDHEN, CDR2 SYDVKM. CDR3 length equals 13 residues. The CDR3 reads CASSTPGRYEQYF.

This chain links TRBV6-6 with TRBJ2-7. Germline-derived CDR1 and CDR2 are MNHNY and SVGAGI (reference sequence). CDR3 size: 14 residues. The CDR3 protein is CASSIPASNYEQYF.

CDR3 protein: CASSLWQSYEQYF. The V and J genes are TRBV7-2 and TRBJ2-7. CDR3 length: 13 amino acids. Germline lookup yields CDR1 SGHTA and CDR2 FQGNSA.

This CDR3 reads CSASTGVRYNEQFF. The rearrangement joins TRBV20-1 to TRBJ2-1; TCRdb's D call, TRBD1, is unchecked because there is no DNA. The CDR3 runs to 14 residues. Looked up from germline, CDR1 is DFQATT and CDR2 is SNEGSKA (reference sequence).

The chain uses TRBV7-9 and TRBJ2-1; TCRdb's D call of TRBD2 is untestable without DNA. The CDR3 extends over 14 amino acids. Germline CDR1 SEHNR, CDR2 FQNEAQ (reference sequence). CDR3 in amino acids: CASSTPGGANEQFF.

V gene TRBV10-3 combines with J gene TRBJ1-5. CDR3 length equals 14 residues. In germline, CDR1 is ENHRY, CDR2 SYGVKD. The CDR3 protein is CAISESTGNQPQHF.

This chain uses TRBV14 with TRBJ2-1; TCRdb names TRBD2, which stays unverified in the absence of DNA. The germline CDR1 and CDR2 sequences are SGHDN and FVKESK. The CDR3 totals 14 residues. CDR3 protein: CASSHSGGLNEQFF.

The CDR3 reads CSARTPGRGETDTDTQYF. The chain combines TRBV20-1 with TRBJ2-3; absent DNA, TCRdb's TRBD1 call cannot be checked. The CDR3 is 18 residues long. CDR1 DFQATT and CDR2 SNEGSKA come from the germline V gene (reference sequence).

The J gene is TRBJ1-2, the V gene TRBV5-6. Germline V gene data show CDR1 as SGHDT and CDR2 as YYEEEE. There are 14 residues in the CDR3. The CDR3 spells CASSIRVEDHGYTF.

The chain combines TRBV12-3 or TRBV12-4 with TRBJ2-5; TCRdb returns TRBD2, unconfirmable since there is no DNA. The CDR3 covers 16 residues. The CDR3 protein is CASSPPVGRVGETQYF.

The V call is TRBV7-2, the J call TRBJ2-7; the D gene TCRdb calls, TRBD1, cannot be checked with no DNA. The CDR3 length is 13 residues. Germline-derived CDR1 and CDR2 are SGHTA and FQGNSA. CDR3 protein: CASSFNRVNEQYF.